The next 26 T cell receptor beta chains were all read from a single sample in a study of shared clonotypes between healthy human individuals. Data came from immunoSEQ multiplex PCR; TCRdb stores just in-frame clones and leaves some out. The table has about 1,800,000 clones, roughly 94% seen once. CD8 cells classed as naive were CD45RO-negative and positively selected for CCR7, excluding terminally differentiated effector memory CD45RA+ cells. Input material: naive CD8+ T cells sorted from blood. The receptors shown here come from a man in his late teens or twenties in good health.

The chain is built from TRBV7-9 and TRBJ1-2; 8 bases align to TRBD1. Germline CDR1 is SEHNR and CDR2 is FQNEAQ (reference sequence). This CDR3 comprises 14 residues. Trimming cost V 7 bases and J 7 bases; bases outside gene matches: 11. CDR3 protein: CASILDRGGAGYTF. For the CDR3, the DNA is TGTGCCAGCATCCTCGACAGGGGAGGCGCTGGCTACACCTTC.

The J gene is TRBJ2-1, the V gene TRBV7-9; 12 bases agree with TRBD2. The CDR3 is made up of 18 amino acids. CDR1 is SEHNR and CDR2 is FQNEAQ in the germline V gene (reference sequence). Unmatched junction bases numbered 11, after V lost 4 bases and J lost 4 bases. The CDR3 spells CASSSTRDLAGGYNEQFF. The CDR3 DNA reads as TGTGCCAGCAGCTCAACCAGGGACCTAGCGGGAGGGTACAATGAGCAGTTCTTC. Based on the CDR3 plus reference TRBV7-9 and TRBJ2-1, the full variable domain is DTGVSQNPRHKITKRGQNVTFRCDPISEHNRLYWYRQTLGQGPEFLTYFQNEAQLEKSRLLSDRFSAERPKGSFSTLEIQRTEQGDSAMYLCASSSTRDLAGGYNEQFFGPGTRLTVL.

This rearrangement joins TRBV30 to TRBJ1-5; TRBD1 matches 10 bases. Germline V CDR1 and CDR2: GTSNPN, SVGIG (reference sequence). Losses at the gene ends were 4 bases for V and 5 bases for J; bases not matched to a gene: 11. CDR3 size: 16 residues. CDR3 region: CAWTPETGGYHQPQHF. CDR3 coding DNA: TGTGCCTGGACACCAGAGACAGGGGGCTACCATCAGCCCCAGCATTTT. The full variable domain, rest sourced from reference TRBV30 and TRBJ1-5, is SQTIHQWPATLVQPVGSPLSLECTVEGTSNPNLYWYRQAAGRGLQLLFYSVGIGQISSEVPQNLSASRPQDRQFILSSKKLLLSDSGFYLCAWTPETGGYHQPQHFGDGTRLSIL.

The genes are TRBV28 and TRBJ1-2; 9 bases agree with TRBD1. The CDR3 covers 17 residues. Germline CDR1 reads MDHEN; CDR2 reads SYDVKM. V dropped 7 bases and J dropped 5; count of bases not matched to a gene: 17. The CDR3 spells CASIVGDRDPAGYGYTF. The CDR3 DNA sequence: TGTGCCAGCATTGTCGGGGACAGGGACCCTGCTGGGTATGGCTACACCTTC.

V is TRBV5-4 and J is TRBJ2-7; D possibly corresponds to TRBD2 (5 bases). Germline-derived CDR1 and CDR2 are SGHNT and YYREEE (reference sequence). CDR3 length: 14 amino acids. Trimming took off 0 bases at V and 3 bases at J, with 10 bases between the two ends. The CDR3 nucleotides read TGTGCCAGCAGCTTGGAAGGGAGCGTCTACGAGCAGTACTTC. Its translation is CASSLEGSVYEQYF.

The V gene is TRBV27, the J gene TRBJ2-5; TRBD2 matches at 8 bases. Germline V CDR1 and CDR2: MNHEY, SMNVEV (reference sequence). The CDR3 spans 15 residues. V trimming: 2 bases; J trimming: 5 bases; junction bases outside the gene matches: 7. The CDR3, as DNA: TGTGCCAGCAGTTTACTGCCGGGAGGGGTGGAGACCCAGTACTTC. This translates into CASSLLPGGVETQYF.

The rearrangement joins TRBV10-3 to TRBJ2-3; D is perhaps TRBD2 (6 bases). V was pared by 9 bases and J by 4 bases, with 20 bases between. The CDR3 length is 15 residues. CDR1 and CDR2 from the germline V gene are ENHRY and SYGVKD. The DNA for the CDR3 is TGTGCCATGGGGGGTGAAGGCAGCCTATCAGATACGCAGTATTTT. Translating it yields CAMGGEGSLSDTQYF.

This clone was recorded once. The CDR3 is CASSYSAGIGGTQYF. The CDR3 region has the DNA TGTGCCAGCAGTTACTCGGCGGGGATCGGGGGTACGCAGTATTTT. The V and J genes are TRBV6-5 and TRBJ2-3, with D possibly being TRBD2 (6 bases). Trimming left V 0 bases short and J 8 bases short, with 15 bases between. The CDR3 runs to 15 residues. Germline assignment: CDR1 MNHEY and CDR2 SVGAGI.

Details on this clone: Sequence at one end of the junction differs from germline and may be a read error. The chain uses TRBV30 and TRBJ2-7; D is perhaps TRBD1 (7 bases). The germline V gene encodes CDR1 GTSNPN and CDR2 SVGIG (reference sequence). The CDR3 consists of 18 residues. CDR3 amino acids: CAWRERTGVFPGSYEQYF. The DNA for the CDR3 is TGTGCTTGGAGGGAAAGGACAGGAGTTTTTCCTGGCTCCTACGAGCAGTACTTC.

The rearrangement joins TRBV4-1 to TRBJ2-7; 12 nucleotides agree with TRBD2. Germline CDR1 and CDR2: MGHRA and YSYEKL. The CDR3 loop spans 15 amino acids. The V and J ends lost 2 bases and 6 bases, in that order; junction bases with no gene match: 5. In nucleotides, the CDR3 is TGCGCCAGCAGCCAACGGACTAGCGGGGTCTCCGAGCAGTACTTC. Amino acid sequence: CASSQRTSGVSEQYF.

The chain joins TRBV11-2 to TRBJ2-7; D ambiguous. V lost 5 bases and J 5 bases, leaving 13 bases between the germline ends. The CDR3 covers 13 residues. In germline, CDR1 is SGHAT, CDR2 FQNNGV. CDR3 in amino acids: CASSAPTINEQYF. The CDR3 DNA follows: TGTGCCAGCAGCGCCCCGACAATAAACGAGCAGTACTTC.

This clone was picked up one time. V gene TRBV21-1 combines with J gene TRBJ2-5; TRBD1 is the table's D call, not checked against the DNA. TRBV21-1 is tagged as a pseudogene. This CDR3 spans 16 amino acids. The CDR3 is CASSSKTGDRGKTQYF. The CDR3 DNA reads as TGTGCCAGCAGCTCAAAAACGGGGGACAGGGGGAAGACCCAGTACTTC.

V usage is TRBV19 and J usage is TRBJ1-1; possibly TRBD1 for D (5 bases). Looked up from germline, CDR1 is LNHDA and CDR2 is SQIVND (reference sequence). The CDR3 is made up of 14 amino acids. V lost 5 bases to trimming and J lost 2 bases, with 12 bases between them. The CDR3 region has the DNA TGTGCCAGTAGTGCAGGGAAGATAAACACTGAAGCTTTCTTT. Protein sequence: CASSAGKINTEAFF.

Only one count was recorded for this clone. The chain has TRBV30 and TRBJ1-2, with 7 bases fitting TRBD1. Germline V gene data show CDR1 as GTSNPN and CDR2 as SVGIG (reference sequence). This CDR3 comprises 12 residues. V shed 8 bases, J shed 1 base, and the junction held 4 bases outside the gene matches. DNA of the CDR3: TGTGCCGGGGGGGACAGTAACTATGGCTACACCTTC. Its translation: CAGGDSNYGYTF.

The chain recombines TRBV2 with TRBJ1-3; D perhaps matches TRBD1 (6 bases). The CDR3 length is 18 residues. CDR1 is SNHLY and CDR2 is FYNNEI in the germline V gene. Trimming cost V 3 bases and J 0 bases, with 18 bases left between them. CDR3 coding DNA: TGTGCCAGCAGTGAGACGGAAGATGACAGGTCCTCTGGAAACACCATATATTTT. Protein: CASSETEDDRSSGNTIYF.

The chain joins TRBV7-8 to TRBJ2-4; the D gene is possibly TRBD2 (5 bases). There are 15 residues in the CDR3. In germline, CDR1 is SGHVS, CDR2 FQNEAQ. V gave up 4 bases and J gave up 6 bases, with 16 bases separating them. CDR3 in amino acids: CASSSPEGAGNIQYF. As DNA, the CDR3 is TGTGCCAGCAGCTCACCCGAGGGCGCAGGAAACATTCAGTACTTC.

The V gene is TRBV9, the J gene TRBJ2-7, with 9 bases that match TRBD1. Trimming at V came to 3 bases and at J to 6 bases, leaving 7 bases not matched to a gene. CDR3 size: 14 residues. In germline, CDR1 is SGDLS, CDR2 YYNGEE. This CDR3 reads CASSAGTGNFEQYF. In nucleotides, the CDR3 is TGTGCCAGCAGCGCCGGGACAGGGAATTTCGAGCAGTACTTC.

The genes are TRBV4-3 and TRBJ1-2; D remains ambiguous. Germline V gene lookup returns CDR1 LGHNA and CDR2 YSLEER. V was pared by 0 bases and J by 4 bases, with 9 bases between. The CDR3 contains 14 residues. CDR3 region: CASSQDDGFYGYTF. In DNA, the CDR3 is TGCGCCAGCAGCCAAGACGACGGCTTCTATGGCTACACCTTC.

The chain joins TRBV7-9 to TRBJ2-7; weak D call: TRBD2 (8 bases). CDR1 and CDR2 from the germline V gene are SEHNR and FQNEAQ (reference sequence). The CDR3 length is 17 residues. V was shortened by 8 bases and J by 7 bases, with 30 bases between the two germline ends. The CDR3 here is CASGDSPLGTRSGEQYF. CDR3 DNA sequence: TGTGCCAGCGGGGACAGTCCGTTGGGGACTAGGAGTGGGGAGCAGTACTTC.

This rearrangement joins TRBV6-5 to TRBJ2-1; D might be TRBD1 (5 bases). The CDR3 runs 13 residues. The germline V gene encodes CDR1 MNHEY and CDR2 SVGAGI. V shed 5 bases and J shed 7 bases, with 12 bases lying between them. This CDR3 reads CASSPLPGNEQFF. In DNA form, the CDR3 reads TGTGCCAGCAGTCCCCTCCCAGGGAATGAGCAGTTCTTC.

The chain combines TRBV6-5 with TRBJ2-7, with 7 nucleotides matching TRBD2. CDR3 length: 16 residues. After removal of 0 bases from V and 0 bases from J, the junction contained 5 bases not matched to a gene. CDR1 and CDR2 (germline): MNHEY, SVGAGI. CDR3 amino acids: CASSYSTSASSYEQYF. The CDR3 nucleotides are TGTGCCAGCAGTTACTCTACTAGCGCCAGCTCCTACGAGCAGTACTTC.

The CDR3 nucleotides read TGTGCCAGCAGTGATCTGGCTAGCGGGAGATACGAGCAGTACTTC. Protein sequence: CASSDLASGRYEQYF. This sequence joins TRBV2 and TRBJ2-7; 10 bases map to TRBD2. From germline, CDR1 is SNHLY and CDR2 FYNNEI. Trimming at V came to 3 bases and at J to 4 bases, leaving 6 bases not matched to a gene. The CDR3 spans 15 residues.

V and J are TRBV6-5 and TRBJ1-2, with a weak D call TRBD1 (5 bases). Trimming pared 1 base from V and 6 bases from J, leaving 15 bases between. The CDR3 extends over 15 amino acids. Looked up from germline, CDR1 is MNHEY and CDR2 is SVGAGI. The CDR3 sequence: CASSYFSLGRDGYTF. The CDR3 bases are TGTGCCAGCAGTTACTTCAGTTTGGGGCGGGATGGCTACACCTTC.

V usage is TRBV7-8 and J usage is TRBJ2-7; 8 bases agree with TRBD1. The CDR3 has 15 amino acids. Germline-derived CDR1 and CDR2 are SGHVS and FQNEAQ. The V and J ends lost 0 bases and 4 bases, in that order; junction bases with no gene match: 5. The CDR3 loop is CASSLARQGSYEQYF. The DNA for the CDR3 is TGTGCCAGCAGCTTAGCCCGACAGGGGAGTTACGAGCAGTACTTC.

The chain employs TRBV29-1 and TRBJ2-7; TRBD1 matches 7 bases. Germline V gene lookup returns CDR1 SQVTM and CDR2 ANQGSEA. The CDR3 spans 13 residues. J gave up 2 bases and V 6 bases, and 7 bases lay outside the gene matches. The CDR3 is CSVTTGYTYEQYF. The CDR3 region has the DNA TGCAGCGTCACGACAGGGTACACCTACGAGCAGTACTTC.

Only one count was recorded for this clone. This chain links TRBV28 with TRBJ2-7; weak D call: TRBD2 (5 bases). This CDR3 spans 12 amino acids. Between the trimmed V and J ends, which lost 7 bases and 6 bases, there was a span of 13 bases. Germline CDR1 MDHEN, CDR2 SYDVKM. As DNA, the CDR3 is TGTGCCAGCACGACGAGGGTTGGCGAGCAGTACTTC. It codes for CASTTRVGEQYF.